These 16 T cell receptor beta chains share one sample of origin, sequenced in a study of patients and donors after allogeneic stem cell transplantation. TCRdb used MiXCR to reprocess the RT-PCR reads, holding one entry per CDR3 protein. Altogether 410,000 or so distinct CDR3 sequences are present, 16% being singletons, with the ten largest covering roughly 7.2%. Sequencing was done on a sample of blood, either unsorted or a sorted T cell fraction (not recorded which). The receptor set was obtained from a human donor who was either an allogeneic HSCT recipient or a stem cell or donor lymphocyte infusion donor (not recorded which). It is not recorded whose cells these are; they may come from a transplant donor.

The sample holds a few counts of this clonotype. This sequence joins TRBV6-5 and TRBJ2-1; D is perhaps TRBD2 (6 bases). Trimming stripped 6 bases from V and 11 bases from J, with 14 bases between. The CDR3 spans 12 residues. Per the germline V gene, CDR1 is MNHEY and CDR2 is SVGAGI. CDR3 region: CASRPSAGQQFF. The CDR3 region has the DNA TGTGCCAGCAGGCCGTCCGCGGGGCAGCAGTTCTTC.

This clonotype was counted only a few times. The chain employs TRBV5-1 and TRBJ1-1, with D unresolved. The V gene lost 7 bases and the J gene lost 0 bases, with 10 bases spanning the gap. The CDR3 totals 13 residues. Germline V lookup: CDR1 SGHRS, CDR2 YFSETQ. The CDR3 region has the DNA TGCGCCAGCGCGGCGGCTCTGAACACTGAAGCTTTCTTT. It encodes CASAAALNTEAFF. Combining the CDR3 with reference TRBV5-1 and TRBJ1-1 gives the whole variable domain KAGVTQTPRYLIKTRGQQVTLSCSPISGHRSVSWYQQTPGQGLQFLFEYFSETQRNKGNFPGRFSGRQFSNSRSEMNVSTLELGDSALYLCASAAALNTEAFFGQGTRLTVV.

This rearrangement joins TRBV5-1 to TRBJ2-5; weak D call: TRBD2 (6 bases). V was shortened by 4 bases and J by 5 bases, with 15 bases between the two germline ends. The CDR3 extends over 14 amino acids. Germline loops: CDR1 SGHRS, CDR2 YFSETQ. The CDR3 DNA sequence: TGCGCCAGCAGCGCGGACTATCCACGGGAGACCCAGTACTTC. As protein: CASSADYPRETQYF.

This clonotype was picked up a small number of times. The chain employs TRBV7-7 and TRBJ2-1; 7 bases are a match to TRBD1. The junction had 11 bases not matched to a gene; V was cut back by 5 bases and J by 4 bases. The length of the CDR3 is 16 residues. Germline V gene lookup returns CDR1 SSHAT and CDR2 FNYEAQ (reference sequence). DNA of the CDR3: TGTGCCAGCAGCCTTAGGGACAGTGGCGGGTACAATGAGCAGTTCTTC. Its translation is CASSLRDSGGYNEQFF.

Concerning this clonotype itself: One end of the junction varies from germline; a read error may be responsible. This rearrangement joins TRBV5-1 to TRBJ1-6; D perhaps matches TRBD1 (5 bases). Per germline, CDR1 SGHRS and CDR2 YFSETQ. CDR3 length: 16 amino acids. The CDR3 region has the DNA TGCGCCAGCAGCCCGGTCGGGACCCAAAATAACTCACCCCTCCACTTT. It encodes CASSPVGTQNNSPLHF.

This clonotype was seen at least ten times. J is TRBJ2-3 and V is TRBV29-1; no definite D call. Per the germline V gene, CDR1 is SQVTM and CDR2 is ANQGSEA. V was trimmed by 7 bases and J by 8 bases, leaving 10 bases between them. CDR3 length equals 10 residues. The DNA of the CDR3 is TGCAGCGCAGCCCAGAGTACGCAGTATTTT. Translation gives CSAAQSTQYF.

This clonotype was seen only a few times. V is TRBV5-1 and J is TRBJ1-2; tentative D call: TRBD1 (5 bases). CDR3 size: 14 residues. Germline lookup yields CDR1 SGHRS and CDR2 YFSETQ. V lost 6 bases, J lost 7 bases, and 19 bases lay in between. The CDR3 protein is CASTLDNLKGGYTF. The CDR3 coding sequence is TGCGCCAGCACCCTGGACAACCTCAAGGGTGGCTACACCTTC.

This clonotype was recorded at least ten times. The chain carries TRBV5-1 and TRBJ2-1; 11 bases agree with TRBD2. CDR1 is SGHRS and CDR2 is YFSETQ in the germline V gene. J lost 7 bases, V lost 2 bases, and 2 bases had no gene match. The CDR3 runs 14 residues. This CDR3 reads CASSLTSGSNEQFF. Here the CDR3 DNA reads TGCGCCAGCAGCTTAACTAGCGGGAGTAATGAGCAGTTCTTC. Drawing the rest from reference TRBV5-1 and TRBJ2-1, the complete variable domain is KAGVTQTPRYLIKTRGQQVTLSCSPISGHRSVSWYQQTPGQGLQFLFEYFSETQRNKGNFPGRFSGRQFSNSRSEMNVSTLELGDSALYLCASSLTSGSNEQFFGPGTRLTVL.

This clonotype has a handful of counts. The chain's CDR3 is CASSGSQGVNEKLFF. CDR3 sequence (DNA): TGCGCCAGCAGCGGATCACAGGGGGTAAATGAAAAACTGTTTTTT. The chain recombines TRBV5-1 with TRBJ1-4; 8 nucleotides agree with TRBD1. The CDR3 is 15 residues long. Germline V gene lookup returns CDR1 SGHRS and CDR2 YFSETQ. V shed 4 bases and J 5 bases; nucleotides not matched to a gene: 7.

The chain combines TRBV4-3 with TRBJ2-2, with a possible D match to TRBD2 (5 bases). The V end was cut by 1 base, the J end by 6 bases, with 9 bases between. The CDR3 has 14 residues. Germline V gives CDR1 LGHNA, CDR2 YSLEER. The chain's CDR3 is CASSQVSGPGELFF. In DNA, the CDR3 is TGCGCCAGCAGCCAAGTGAGCGGACCCGGGGAGCTGTTTTTT.

The V call is TRBV18, the J call TRBJ2-2; weak D call: TRBD1 (6 bases). The CDR3 is 12 residues long. Germline V gene sequence: CDR1 KGHSH, CDR2 LQKENI. Trimming stripped 5 bases from V and 7 bases from J, with 8 bases between. The CDR3 DNA reads TGTGCCAGCTCAAGGGGACACGGGGAGCTGTTTTTT. Translating it yields CASSRGHGELFF.

This clonotype was counted ten times or more. This chain joins TRBV5-1 and TRBJ2-1, with a tentative D call TRBD2 (7 bases). With 7 bases removed from V and 4 bases from J, the gap between germline ends came to 15 bases. Germline V lookup: CDR1 SGHRS, CDR2 YFSETQ. The length of the CDR3 is 14 residues. The CDR3 DNA is TGCGCCAGCTACAGGGAGGGACTTTACAATGAGCAGTTCTTC. As protein: CASYREGLYNEQFF.

The genes are TRBV24-1 and TRBJ2-7; D remains ambiguous. This CDR3 contains 14 residues. From germline, CDR1 is KGHDR and CDR2 SFDVKD. Deletions cut 1 base from V and 2 bases from J, with 8 bases between. The CDR3 bases are TGTGCCACCAGTGATTTTCTGATGACCTACGAGCAGTACTTC. It yields the protein CATSDFLMTYEQYF.

There are a few counts of this clonotype. The rearrangement links TRBV12-3 or TRBV12-4 to TRBJ1-3; D perhaps matches TRBD1 (5 bases). The CDR3 contains 15 residues. Deletions cut 5 bases from V and 8 bases from J, with 19 bases between. The CDR3: CASSRPGQFGDTIYF. In DNA, the CDR3 is TGTGCCAGCAGTCGACCCGGACAATTCGGAGACACCATATATTTT.

This clonotype was recorded many times. The chain is built from TRBV29-1 and TRBJ1-1; D ambiguous. Germline CDR1 is SQVTM and CDR2 is ANQGSEA. The CDR3 is made up of 13 amino acids. V was shortened by 5 bases and J by 3 bases, with 13 bases between the two germline ends. CDR3 sequence: CSVRGGSYTEAFF. The CDR3 DNA is TGCAGCGTTCGAGGTGGCAGCTACACTGAAGCTTTCTTT.

The table lists this clonotype with a few counts. The CDR3 DNA follows: TGCGCCAGCAGCCGAGCGGGAGAAACAGATACGCAGTATTTT. This encodes CASSRAGETDTQYF. The chain employs TRBV5-1 and TRBJ2-3, with 8 positions matching TRBD2. V shed 4 bases, J shed 3 bases, and the junction held 4 bases outside the gene matches. The CDR3 consists of 14 residues. From germline, CDR1 is SGHRS and CDR2 YFSETQ.